This passage covers 25 T cell receptor beta chains from one sample sequenced in a study of T cells after posttransplantation cyclophosphamide. The table came from immunoSEQ multiplex PCR; TCRdb's copy has only in-frame clones and leaves some out. Here the sample spans tens of thousands of clones, roughly 88% being singletons. Treatment was busulfan-fludarabine conditioning, a marrow graft, and cyclophosphamide on days +3 and +4. The sequenced sample was PBMCs, obtained just over 60 days after allogeneic stem cell transplant with posttransplant cyclophosphamide. The receptors were gathered from a male patient aged 60-69 years who received an allogeneic stem cell transplant from a related donor and was CMV-positive. Among the T cells, some may be from the graft donor.

The chain uses TRBV21-1 and TRBJ1-3. TRBV21-1 is a pseudogene segment. This CDR3 region has 16 residues. The CDR3 coding sequence is TGTGCCAGCAGCGGCGTCCGACGACTCTCTGGAAACACCATATATTTT. Translated: CASSGVRRLSGNTIYF.

The chain employs TRBV5-4 and TRBJ2-5, with 11 bases matching TRBD2. The CDR3 is 16 residues long. The J segment lost 5 bases and the V segment lost 3 bases, leaving 9 bases of the junction unmatched. Germline V gene lookup returns CDR1 SGHNT and CDR2 YYREEE (reference sequence). The CDR3 protein is CASSSDALAGVETQYF. The DNA for the CDR3 is TGTGCCAGCAGCTCGGACGCACTAGCGGGGGTGGAGACCCAGTACTTC. Full variable domain (outside the CDR3, taken from reference TRBV5-4 and TRBJ2-5): ETGVTQSPTHLIKTRGQQVTLRCSSQSGHNTVSWYQQALGQGPQFIFQYYREEENGRGNFPPRFSGLQFPNYSSELNVNALELDDSALYLCASSSDALAGVETQYFGPGTRLLVL.

The chain joins TRBV27 to TRBJ2-5, with 8 bases that match TRBD1. Germline V CDR1 and CDR2: MNHEY, SMNVEV (reference sequence). Germline trimming cut 7 bases from V and 5 bases from J; bases unmatched to any gene: 12. CDR3 size: 15 residues. CDR3: CASTARSGTGETQYF. The CDR3 nucleotides read TGTGCCAGCACCGCAAGATCCGGGACAGGTGAGACCCAGTACTTC.

The chain carries TRBV2 and TRBJ1-4, with D tentatively TRBD1 (6 bases). V lost 7 bases, J lost 4 bases, and 10 bases lay in between. The CDR3 is 13 residues long. Germline V gene data show CDR1 as SNHLY and CDR2 as FYNNEI. The CDR3 sequence: CASTGDGNEKLFF. CDR3 DNA: TGTGCCAGCACAGGGGACGGTAATGAAAAACTGTTTTTT.

The rearrangement links TRBV14 to TRBJ2-2; 9 nucleotides line up with TRBD1. With V trimmed by 4 bases and J by 0 bases, 6 bases remained unmatched. The CDR3 is made up of 17 amino acids. Per the germline V gene, CDR1 is SGHDN and CDR2 is FVKESK. For the CDR3, the DNA is TGTGCCAGCAGCCCTCACTGGGACAGGGCGAACACCGGGGAGCTGTTTTTT. Translating it yields CASSPHWDRANTGELFF.

The chain uses TRBV5-6 and TRBJ1-5; D perhaps matches TRBD1 (6 bases). Germline CDR1 SGHDT, CDR2 YYEEEE. V was trimmed by 0 bases and J by 2 bases, leaving 12 bases between them. This CDR3 contains 16 residues. CDR3 bases: TGTGCCAGCAGCTTGGGTCAGGGGAGAGGCAATCAGCCCCAGCATTTT. Residues: CASSLGQGRGNQPQHF.

The chain couples TRBV5-6 to TRBJ1-2; 10 bases fit TRBD1. This CDR3 spans 14 amino acids. The V gene's germline CDR1 is SGHDT and CDR2 YYEEEE. V dropped 4 bases and J dropped 4; count of bases not matched to a gene: 4. The CDR3 loop reads CASSVGQGSYGYTF. Here the CDR3 DNA reads TGTGCCAGCAGCGTGGGACAGGGGAGCTATGGCTACACCTTC.

The V and J genes are TRBV6-1 and TRBJ1-1, with D perhaps matching TRBD1 (5 bases). This CDR3 has 11 residues. Between the trimmed V and J ends, which lost 7 bases and 5 bases, there was a span of 8 bases. Germline loops: CDR1 MNHNS, CDR2 SASEGT. The CDR3 nucleotides read TGTGCCAGCACTGGGGGGACTGAAGCTTTCTTT. Its translation: CASTGGTEAFF.

The chain is built from TRBV10-3 and TRBJ1-2, with D hard to call. The germline CDR1 and CDR2 sequences are ENHRY and SYGVKD. The germline V and J ends were trimmed by 0 bases and 2 bases, with 7 bases remaining between them. This CDR3 has 14 amino acids. The CDR3 DNA reads TGTGCCATCAGTGAGTCTGGGCAGAACTATGGCTACACCTTC. Translation: CAISESGQNYGYTF.

The chain joins TRBV6-1 to TRBJ1-2; D is ambiguous. Germline CDR1 MNHNS, CDR2 SASEGT. The CDR3 runs 13 residues. Trimming shortened V by 3 bases and J by 5 bases, and 10 bases separated the two germline ends. CDR3 sequence reads: CASSESDKYGYTF. CDR3 coding DNA: TGTGCCAGCAGTGAGTCCGACAAGTATGGCTACACCTTC.

The chain links TRBV2 to TRBJ1-1; D unclear. The CDR3 consists of 13 residues. Germline V gene data show CDR1 as SNHLY and CDR2 as FYNNEI. V shed 4 bases and J shed 3 bases, with 9 bases lying between them. In nucleotides, the CDR3 is TGTGCCAGCAGTGCGGGTGGTGACACTGAAGCTTTCTTT. Its translation is CASSAGGDTEAFF. Full variable domain (remainder filled in from reference TRBV2 and TRBJ1-1): EPEVTQTPSHQVTQMGQEVILRCVPISNHLYFYWYRQILGQKVEFLVSFYNNEISEKSEIFDDQFSVERPDGSNFTLKIRSTKLEDSAMYFCASSAGGDTEAFFGQGTRLTVV.

The chain uses TRBV6-6 and TRBJ1-1; 7 bases are shared with TRBD1. V gave up 5 bases and J gave up 1 base; unmatched junction bases: 4. The CDR3 contains 14 residues. Per the germline V gene, CDR1 is MNHNY and CDR2 is SVGAGI (reference sequence). CDR3 in amino acids: CASSTRQGNTEAFF. CDR3 coding DNA: TGTGCCAGCAGTACCAGACAGGGGAACACTGAAGCTTTCTTT.

About this clone: The sample carries other DNA sequences with the same CDR3. V and J are TRBV5-1 and TRBJ2-3, with 8 bases identical to TRBD2. This CDR3 spans 15 amino acids. Unmatched junction bases numbered 4, after V lost 0 bases and J lost 4 bases. Per the germline V gene, CDR1 is SGHRS and CDR2 is YFSETQ. The CDR3 DNA reads as TGCGCCAGCAGCTTGGACGGGGGGGCCGCAGATACGCAGTATTTT. Translation gives CASSLDGGAADTQYF.

This clone was seen more than once but under ten times. The chain employs TRBV4-2 and TRBJ1-2, with D perhaps TRBD1 (5 bases). V was trimmed by 3 bases and J by 4 bases, leaving 21 bases between them. The CDR3 has 17 residues. Germline V lookup: CDR1 LGHNA, CDR2 YNFKEQ. The CDR3 DNA reads as TGTGCCAGCAGCCAGGCGGGACGGGACCCCCCGGGCTATGGCTACACCTTC. It translates to CASSQAGRDPPGYGYTF.

The genes are TRBV29-1 and TRBJ2-1; D is perhaps TRBD1 (7 bases). This CDR3 has 12 amino acids. The V end lost 7 bases, the J end lost 4 bases, and 11 bases lay between the germline ends. Germline CDR1 reads SQVTM; CDR2 reads ANQGSEA. The chain's CDR3 is CSAGGQYNEQFF. The CDR3 DNA follows: TGCAGCGCCGGGGGACAGTACAATGAGCAGTTCTTC.

The CDR3 nucleotides are TGTGCCAGCAGCTCGACCCCGGGACAGGGGACCGTGTGGGACCGGGAGCTGTTTTTT. Its protein product is CASSSTPGQGTVWDRELFF. The chain links TRBV11-2 to TRBJ2-2; 10 bases match TRBD1. The CDR3 contains 19 residues. J lost 9 bases, V lost 4 bases, and 20 bases had no gene match. Germline CDR1 SGHAT, CDR2 FQNNGV.

The gene calls are TRBV5-4 and TRBJ2-5, with D maybe TRBD1 (6 bases). The V gene lost 6 bases and the J gene lost 0 bases, with 12 bases spanning the gap. The CDR3 length is 14 residues. Germline V lookup: CDR1 SGHNT, CDR2 YYREEE (reference sequence). CDR3 region: CASTVDSYQETQYF. The DNA of the CDR3 is TGTGCCAGCACCGTGGACAGCTACCAAGAGACCCAGTACTTC.

The gene calls are TRBV19 and TRBJ1-2; no firm D call. Germline V CDR1 and CDR2: LNHDA, SQIVND (reference sequence). Trimming pared 4 bases from V and 0 bases from J, leaving 12 bases between. This CDR3 region has 15 residues. The CDR3 sequence: CASSNPGIANYGYTF. DNA of the CDR3: TGTGCCAGTAGTAATCCGGGTATAGCTAACTATGGCTACACCTTC.

This chain links TRBV6-7 with TRBJ2-1; 8 nucleotides align to TRBD1. TRBV6-7 qualifies as an ORF whose function is uncertain. Trimming cost V 2 bases and J 4 bases; bases outside gene matches: 7. The CDR3 has 16 amino acids. The CDR3, as DNA: TGTGCCAGCAGTTACCAAGGACAGGGCTTATACAATGAGCAGTTCTTC. This translates into CASSYQGQGLYNEQFF.

This clone was recorded only once. J is TRBJ1-1 and V is TRBV7-9; the D is unclear. The CDR3 loop spans 14 amino acids. The V end lost 2 bases, the J end lost 1 base, and 8 bases lay between the germline ends. Germline-derived CDR1 and CDR2 are SEHNR and FQNEAQ (reference sequence). CDR3 in amino acids: CASSLYSENTEAFF. The DNA for the CDR3 is TGTGCCAGCAGCTTATATTCAGAGAACACTGAAGCTTTCTTT.

The chain employs TRBV21-1 and TRBJ1-3; the D call in the table, TRBD1, was not verified against the DNA. TRBV21-1 is a listed pseudogene. This CDR3 is 16 amino acids long. CDR3 sequence (DNA): TGTGCCAGCAGCACAACTGGGCGTCCGGTAGGAAACACCATATATTTT. Translated, it gives CASSTTGRPVGNTIYF.

This chain connects TRBV7-9 to TRBJ1-5; 10 nucleotides line up with TRBD1. CDR1 is SEHNR and CDR2 is FQNEAQ in the germline V gene (reference sequence). The CDR3 is made up of 18 amino acids. Losses at the gene ends were 3 bases for V and 0 bases for J; bases not matched to a gene: 8. The CDR3 sequence: CASSLGTGAGYSNQPQHF. CDR3 sequence (DNA): TGTGCCAGCAGCTTGGGGACAGGGGCGGGGTATAGCAATCAGCCCCAGCATTTT. The full variable domain, with the rest looked up from reference TRBV7-9 and TRBJ1-5, is DTGVSQNPRHKITKRGQNVTFRCDPISEHNRLYWYRQTLGQGPEFLTYFQNEAQLEKSRLLSDRFSAERPKGSFSTLEIQRTEQGDSAMYLCASSLGTGAGYSNQPQHFGDGTRLSIL.

This chain links TRBV14 with TRBJ2-3; 9 nucleotides align to TRBD2. Losses at the gene ends were 4 bases for V and 4 bases for J; bases not matched to a gene: 9. Per the germline V gene, CDR1 is SGHDN and CDR2 is FVKESK. The CDR3 extends over 16 amino acids. The CDR3, as DNA: TGTGCCAGCAGCCCGATAGGGGCGGGGGGGCCAGATACGCAGTATTTT. Translating gives CASSPIGAGGPDTQYF.

CDR3 coding DNA: TGCGCCAGCAGCCAAGGTCGGGGGAACACGCAGAACACTGAAGCTTTCTTT. Translated: CASSQGRGNTQNTEAFF. This rearrangement joins TRBV4-1 to TRBJ1-1, with a possible D match to TRBD1 (5 bases). Germline CDR1 and CDR2: MGHRA and YSYEKL. The length of the CDR3 is 17 residues. The ends were cut back, 1 base at V and 1 base at J, with 16 bases in the middle.

The rearrangement joins TRBV4-1 to TRBJ1-5; 7 bases fit TRBD1. V lost 1 base and J lost 1; bases outside the gene matches: 4. CDR1 MGHRA and CDR2 YSYEKL come from the germline V gene. The CDR3 length is 16 residues. The CDR3 reads CASSQGLGQSNQPQHF. For the CDR3, the DNA is TGCGCCAGCAGCCAAGGATTGGGACAGAGCAATCAGCCCCAGCATTTT.